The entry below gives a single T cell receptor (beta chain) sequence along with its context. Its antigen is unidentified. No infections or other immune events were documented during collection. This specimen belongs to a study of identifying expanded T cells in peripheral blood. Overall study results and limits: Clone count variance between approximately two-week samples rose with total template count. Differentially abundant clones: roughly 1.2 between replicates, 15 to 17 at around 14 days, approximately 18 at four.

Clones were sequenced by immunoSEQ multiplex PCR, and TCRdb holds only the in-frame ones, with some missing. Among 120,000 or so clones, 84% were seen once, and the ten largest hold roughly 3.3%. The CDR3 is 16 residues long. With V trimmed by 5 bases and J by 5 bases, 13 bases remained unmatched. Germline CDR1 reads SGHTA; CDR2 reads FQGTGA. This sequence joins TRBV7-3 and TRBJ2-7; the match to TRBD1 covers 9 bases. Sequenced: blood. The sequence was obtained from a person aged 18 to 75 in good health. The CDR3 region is CASSTRNRDRDNEQYF. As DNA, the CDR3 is TGTGCCAGCAGCACTCGTAACCGGGACAGGGACAACGAGCAGTACTTC.